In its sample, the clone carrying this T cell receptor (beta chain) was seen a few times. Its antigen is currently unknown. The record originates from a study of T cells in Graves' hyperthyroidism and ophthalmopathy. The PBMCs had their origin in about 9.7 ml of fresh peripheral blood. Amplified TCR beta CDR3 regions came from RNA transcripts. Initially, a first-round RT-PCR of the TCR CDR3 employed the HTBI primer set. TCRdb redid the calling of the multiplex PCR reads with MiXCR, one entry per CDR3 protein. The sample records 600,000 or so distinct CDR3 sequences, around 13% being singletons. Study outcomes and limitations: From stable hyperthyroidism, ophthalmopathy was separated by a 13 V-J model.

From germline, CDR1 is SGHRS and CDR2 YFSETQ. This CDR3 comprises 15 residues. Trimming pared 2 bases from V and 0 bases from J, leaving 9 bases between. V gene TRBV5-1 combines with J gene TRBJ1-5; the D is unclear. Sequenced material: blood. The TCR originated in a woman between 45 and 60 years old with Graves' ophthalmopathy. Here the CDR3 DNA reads TGCGCCAGCAGCTTTGGGGTTAGTAGCAATCAGCCCCAGCATTTT. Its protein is CASSFGVSSNQPQHF.